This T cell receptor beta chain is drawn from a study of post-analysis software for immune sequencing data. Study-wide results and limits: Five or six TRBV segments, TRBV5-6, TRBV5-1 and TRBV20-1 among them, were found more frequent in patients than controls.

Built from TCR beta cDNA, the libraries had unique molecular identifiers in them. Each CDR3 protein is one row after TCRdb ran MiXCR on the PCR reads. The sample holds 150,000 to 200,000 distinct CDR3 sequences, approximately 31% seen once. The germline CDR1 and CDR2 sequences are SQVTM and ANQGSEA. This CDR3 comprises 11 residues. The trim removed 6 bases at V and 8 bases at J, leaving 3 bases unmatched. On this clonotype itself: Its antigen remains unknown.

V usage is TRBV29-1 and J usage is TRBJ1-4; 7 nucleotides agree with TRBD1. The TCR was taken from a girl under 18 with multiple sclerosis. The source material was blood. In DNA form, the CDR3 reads TGCAGCGTCGGGACAGCCGAAAAACTGTTTTTT. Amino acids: CSVGTAEKLFF.